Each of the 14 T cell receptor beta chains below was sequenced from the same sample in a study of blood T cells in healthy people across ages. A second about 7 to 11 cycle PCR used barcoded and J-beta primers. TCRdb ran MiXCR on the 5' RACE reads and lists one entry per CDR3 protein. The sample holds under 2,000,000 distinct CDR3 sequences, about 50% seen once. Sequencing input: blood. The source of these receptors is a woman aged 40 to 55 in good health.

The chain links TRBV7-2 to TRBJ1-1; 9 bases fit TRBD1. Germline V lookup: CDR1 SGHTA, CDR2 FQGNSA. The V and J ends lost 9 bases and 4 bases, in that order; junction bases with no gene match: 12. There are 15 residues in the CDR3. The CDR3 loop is CASSGDRVGSTEAFF. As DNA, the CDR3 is TGTGCCAGTAGTGGGGACAGGGTGGGATCCACTGAAGCTTTCTTT.

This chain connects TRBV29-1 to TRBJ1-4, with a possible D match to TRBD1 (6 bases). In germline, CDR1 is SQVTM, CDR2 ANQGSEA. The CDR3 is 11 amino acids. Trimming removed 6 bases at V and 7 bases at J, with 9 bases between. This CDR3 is CSVGTLEKLFF. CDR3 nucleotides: TGCAGCGTCGGGACACTTGAAAAACTGTTTTTT.

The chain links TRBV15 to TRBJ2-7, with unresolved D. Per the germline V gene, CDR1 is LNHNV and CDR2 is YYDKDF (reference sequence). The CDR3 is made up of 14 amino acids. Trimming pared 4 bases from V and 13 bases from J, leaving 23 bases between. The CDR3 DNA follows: TGTGCCACCAGCAACCTAGACGCGTTTGAGACCCAATACTTC. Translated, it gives CATSNLDAFETQYF. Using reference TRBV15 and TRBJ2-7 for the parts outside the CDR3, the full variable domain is DAMVIQNPRYQVTQFGKPVTLSCSQTLNHNVMYWYQQKSSQAPKLLFHYYDKDFNNEADTPDNFQSRRPNTSFCFLDIRSPGLGDTAMYLCATSNLDAFETQYFGPGTRLTVT.

In nucleotides, the CDR3 is TGTGCCAGCAGAGACTTGGGGTTGCGGGGGCCTCACACAGATACGCAGTATTTT. Residues: CASRDLGLRGPHTDTQYF. V usage is TRBV6-1 and J usage is TRBJ2-3; TRBD2 is a possible D gene (7 bases). The germline CDR1 and CDR2 sequences are MNHNS and SASEGT. The CDR3 runs to 18 residues. The V and J ends lost 6 bases and 2 bases respectively, with 24 bases between them.

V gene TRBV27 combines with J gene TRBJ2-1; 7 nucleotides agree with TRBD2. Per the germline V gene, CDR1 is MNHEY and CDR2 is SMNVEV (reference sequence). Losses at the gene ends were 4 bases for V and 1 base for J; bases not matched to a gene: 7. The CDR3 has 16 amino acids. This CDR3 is CASSSLSSGSYNEQFF. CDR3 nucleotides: TGTGCCAGCAGTTCCCTCTCTAGCGGATCCTACAATGAGCAGTTCTTC.

CDR3 amino acids: CASSYGYGGETQFF. The CDR3 DNA follows: TGTGCCAGCAGTTACGGCTACGGGGGAGAGACCCAGTTCTTC. The rearrangement uses TRBV6-5 and TRBJ2-1; a possible D gene is TRBD2 (6 bases). The germline gives CDR1 MNHEY, CDR2 SVGAGI. The length of the CDR3 is 14 residues. V lost 2 bases to trimming and J lost 13 bases, with 18 bases between them.

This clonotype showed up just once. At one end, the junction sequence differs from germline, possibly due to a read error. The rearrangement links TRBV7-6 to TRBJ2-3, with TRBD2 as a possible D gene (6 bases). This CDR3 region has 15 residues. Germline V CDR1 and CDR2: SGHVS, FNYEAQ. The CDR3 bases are TGTGCCAGCAGCTTGGAGGGCTCGACCACAGATATGCAGTATTTT. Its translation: CASSLEGSTTDMQYF.

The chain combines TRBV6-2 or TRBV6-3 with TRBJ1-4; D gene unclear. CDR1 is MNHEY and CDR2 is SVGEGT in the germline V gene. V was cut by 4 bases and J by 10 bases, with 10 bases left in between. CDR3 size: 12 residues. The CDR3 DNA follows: TGTGCCAGCAGTTCCCCGGTCGGAAAACTGTTTTTT. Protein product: CASSSPVGKLFF.

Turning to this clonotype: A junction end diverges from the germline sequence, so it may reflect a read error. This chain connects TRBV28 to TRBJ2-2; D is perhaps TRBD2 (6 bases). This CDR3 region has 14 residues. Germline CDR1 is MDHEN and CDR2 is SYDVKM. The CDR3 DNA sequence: TGTGCCAGCGTTGGAGGGGCGAACACTGGGGAGCTGTTTTTT. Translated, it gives CASVGGANTGELFF. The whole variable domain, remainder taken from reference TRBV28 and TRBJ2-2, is DVKVTQSSRYLVKRTGEKVFLECVQDMDHENMFWYRQDPGLGLRLIYFSYDVKMKEKGDIPEGYSVSREKKERFSLILESASTNQTSMYLCASVGGANTGELFFGEGSRLTVL.

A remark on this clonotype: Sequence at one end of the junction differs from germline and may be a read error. The CDR3 sequence: CASSRQPAGSFNEQFF. CDR3 DNA sequence: TGTGCCAGCAGCCGACAGCCGGCAGGGTCCTTCAATGAGCAGTTCTTC. This sequence joins TRBV7-9 and TRBJ2-1, with a possible D match to TRBD1 (5 bases). The CDR3 runs 16 residues. Germline V gives CDR1 SEHNR, CDR2 FQNEAQ (reference sequence).

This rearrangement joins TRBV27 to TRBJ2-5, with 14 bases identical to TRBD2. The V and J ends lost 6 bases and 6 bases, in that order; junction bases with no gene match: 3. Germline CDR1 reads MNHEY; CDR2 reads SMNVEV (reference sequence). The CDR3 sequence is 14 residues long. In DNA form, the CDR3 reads TGTGCCAGCAGGGGACTAGCGGGGGTTCAGACCCAGTACTTC. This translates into CASRGLAGVQTQYF.

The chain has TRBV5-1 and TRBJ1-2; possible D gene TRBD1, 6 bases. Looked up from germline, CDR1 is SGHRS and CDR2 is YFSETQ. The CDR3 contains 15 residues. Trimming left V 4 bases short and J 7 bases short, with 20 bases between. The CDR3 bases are TGCGCCAGCAGCGACCCGATAGCTGGGGGCGGTGGCTACACCTTC. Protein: CASSDPIAGGGGYTF.

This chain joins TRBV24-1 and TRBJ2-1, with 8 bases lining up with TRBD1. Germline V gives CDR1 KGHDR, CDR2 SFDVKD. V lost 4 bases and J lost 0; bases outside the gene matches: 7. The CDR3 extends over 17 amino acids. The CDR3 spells CATSERTGIGSYNEQFF. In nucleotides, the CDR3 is TGTGCCACCAGTGAGAGGACAGGGATCGGCTCCTACAATGAGCAGTTCTTC.

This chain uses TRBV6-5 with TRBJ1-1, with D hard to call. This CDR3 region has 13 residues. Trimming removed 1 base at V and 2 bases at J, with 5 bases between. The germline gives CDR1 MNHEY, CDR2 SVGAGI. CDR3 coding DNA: TGTGCCAGCAGTTACTACCACAACACTGAAGCTTTCTTT. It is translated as CASSYYHNTEAFF.